This T cell receptor (beta chain) was obtained from a study of metastatic and nonmetastatic thyroid tumors. Across the study: Comparative analysis of repertoires was undertaken across blood and tumor or nodule tissue obtained from malignant and benign thyroid patients. Regarding the study as a whole: In both blood and tumor samples, TCR beta diversity was reported significantly higher for malignant than benign nodules.

Thyroid surgery was preceded by no treatment in any patient. TCRdb reanalyzed the PCR reads via MiXCR. The data hold under 20,000 clones, with more than 30% observed a single time. The CDR3 sequence is 14 residues long. Germline CDR1 and CDR2: KGHDR and SFDVKD. With 4 bases removed from V and 3 bases from J, the gap between germline ends came to 9 bases. This clone is categorized as medium-sized. Its antigen is currently unknown. This TCR derives from a female donor with papillary thyroid cancer or a benign thyroid nodule (not recorded which). Some clones in this sample may be carry-over from other donors' samples. The sequencing sample was made of tumor tissue. The chain joins TRBV24-1 to TRBJ1-5, with no clear D. In nucleotides, the CDR3 is TGTGCCACCAGTGACCTCGACACCAATCAGCCCCAGCATTTT. Its protein product is CATSDLDTNQPQHF.